This T cell receptor beta chain was identified in a study of T-cell reconstitution after alpha-beta-depleted transplantation in children. General study findings and limits: Alpha-beta T cells present about two months after transplant were reported to originate from several hundred expanded graft clones. A year post-transplant, T-cell counts and diversity derived mostly from newly produced T cells.

Unique molecular identifiers were incorporated during preparation of the TCRbeta library. TCRdb itself ran the PCR reads through MiXCR, one entry per CDR3 protein. The sample lists about 300,000 distinct CDR3 sequences; almost 8% were seen once. CDR1 and CDR2 (germline): SGHVS, FQNEAQ. The length of the CDR3 is 13 residues. The ends lost 1 base at V and 7 bases at J; junction bases unmatched: 3. On this clonotype itself: Its antigen remains unidentified.

The chain employs TRBV7-8 and TRBJ1-2; the match to TRBD1 covers 7 bases. Sequenced here: peripheral blood, sampled 360 days after TCRalphabeta/CD19-depleted stem cell transplant. The sequence came from a female patient aged 2-10 years who had a stem cell transplant for Fanconi anemia, so the T cells may come from the graft donor. CDR3 region: CASSLVRGIGYTF. The DNA of the CDR3 is TGTGCCAGCAGCTTAGTCAGGGGGATTGGCTACACCTTC.